This TCR beta chain emerged from a study of T-cell memory formation after mild COVID-19. Study-wide background: The study found TCR clusters largely donor specific.

Germline assignment: CDR1 SGHVS and CDR2 FQNEAQ. The ends lost 5 bases at V and 4 bases at J; junction bases unmatched: 10. This CDR3 is 15 amino acids long. Each CDR3 protein gets one entry after TCRdb re-called the 5' RACE reads with MiXCR. The sample consists of just under 550,000 distinct CDR3 sequences, roughly 22% of them appearing once. Sequenced input: PBMCs or a T cell subset sorted from them (not recorded which). The source is an adult woman who had mild COVID-19 (a few samples of this study predate the infection). Cell type and time point are not known. This chain joins TRBV7-8 and TRBJ2-5; TRBD1 matches 7 bases. CDR3 coding DNA: TGTGCCAGCAGCCCAGGGGGACAGTCGGGAGAGACCCAGTACTTC. Its translation: CASSPGGQSGETQYF.